These 30 T cell receptor beta chains were all obtained from the same sample, sequenced in a study of cytomegalovirus exposure and HLA in healthy donors. The PCR made use of 60 Vbeta and 13 Jbeta primers. Clones were sequenced by immunoSEQ multiplex PCR, and TCRdb holds only the in-frame ones, with some missing. The sample records tens of thousands of clones, 70% to 90% being singletons. Source material: PBMCs. These TCRs come from a woman aged 18-29 years in good health and CMV-seropositive.

The V and J genes are TRBV20-1 and TRBJ1-2; no clear D. Germline loops: CDR1 DFQATT, CDR2 SNEGSKA (reference sequence). This CDR3 contains 11 residues. V lost 3 bases and J 7 bases, leaving 9 bases between the germline ends. The CDR3: CSARGSGGYTF. In DNA form, the CDR3 reads TGCAGTGCTAGGGGTTCAGGTGGCTACACCTTC.

This rearrangement joins TRBV5-1 to TRBJ2-7, with 8 bases that match TRBD2. The CDR3 has 17 amino acids. The germline CDR1 and CDR2 sequences are SGHRS and YFSETQ. Trimming cost V 8 bases and J 3 bases; bases outside gene matches: 19. The CDR3 is CARVGTPGTSSFYEQYF. In nucleotides, the CDR3 is TGCGCCAGGGTCGGGACACCGGGGACTAGTTCGTTCTACGAGCAGTACTTC.

The chain recombines TRBV9 with TRBJ2-5; the D gene is possibly TRBD2 (6 bases). The CDR3 length is 14 residues. CDR1 SGDLS and CDR2 YYNGEE come from the germline V gene. V dropped 0 bases and J dropped 5 bases, with 11 bases sitting between them. Here the CDR3 DNA reads TGTGCCAGCAGCGTAGCTGAAGGGAGGGAGACCCAGTACTTC. Amino acids: CASSVAEGRETQYF.

The chain couples TRBV20-1 to TRBJ1-1; unclear D gene. CDR3 size: 11 residues. Trimming removed 4 bases at V and 6 bases at J, with 9 bases between. CDR1 and CDR2 (germline): DFQATT, SNEGSKA (reference sequence). The CDR3: CSANAVAEAFF. The DNA of the CDR3 is TGCAGTGCTAACGCGGTGGCTGAAGCTTTCTTT.

The chain recombines TRBV2 with TRBJ2-1, with D possibly matching TRBD2 (6 bases). The CDR3 spans 15 residues. Trimming cost V 6 bases and J 6 bases, with 18 bases left between them. In germline, CDR1 is SNHLY, CDR2 FYNNEI. The DNA of the CDR3 is TGTGCCAGCAGCGCCCCCGGGACTCTCCTCAATGAGCAGTTCTTC. This encodes CASSAPGTLLNEQFF.

The rearrangement links TRBV5-1 to TRBJ1-1, with 8 bases fitting TRBD1. Trimming at V came to 6 bases and at J to 2 bases, leaving 6 bases not matched to a gene. This CDR3 is 14 amino acids long. Looked up from germline, CDR1 is SGHRS and CDR2 is YFSETQ. In nucleotides, the CDR3 is TGCGCCAGCAACGTGGACAGGGATAACACTGAAGCTTTCTTT. Its translation: CASNVDRDNTEAFF. Combining the CDR3 with reference TRBV5-1 and TRBJ1-1 gives the whole variable domain KAGVTQTPRYLIKTRGQQVTLSCSPISGHRSVSWYQQTPGQGLQFLFEYFSETQRNKGNFPGRFSGRQFSNSRSEMNVSTLELGDSALYLCASNVDRDNTEAFFGQGTRLTVV.

The chain carries TRBV2 and TRBJ2-5, with 8 bases that match TRBD2. Germline trimming cut 9 bases from V and 1 base from J; bases unmatched to any gene: 4. CDR1 is SNHLY and CDR2 is FYNNEI in the germline V gene. This CDR3 contains 13 residues. CDR3 coding DNA: TGTGCCAGGGCTAGCGGGCGCCAAGAGACCCAGTACTTC. It yields the protein CARASGRQETQYF. The complete variable domain, with remaining parts taken from reference TRBV2 and TRBJ2-5, reads EPEVTQTPSHQVTQMGQEVILRCVPISNHLYFYWYRQILGQKVEFLVSFYNNEISEKSEIFDDQFSVERPDGSNFTLKIRSTKLEDSAMYFCARASGRQETQYFGPGTRLLVL.

The chain links TRBV5-6 to TRBJ1-2; TRBD1 might be the D (6 bases). Per germline, CDR1 SGHDT and CDR2 YYEEEE. Trimming cost V 2 bases and J 4 bases, with 15 bases left between them. The CDR3 is 15 residues long. This CDR3 is CASSFSRDTLYGYTF. The CDR3 bases are TGTGCCAGCAGCTTTTCTCGGGACACGCTCTATGGCTACACCTTC.

Note on this clone: A junction end diverges from the germline sequence, so it may reflect a read error. This rearrangement joins TRBV7-7 to TRBJ2-2; D perhaps matches TRBD1 (5 bases). The CDR3 has 12 residues. From germline, CDR1 is SSHAT and CDR2 FNYEAQ (reference sequence). DNA for the CDR3: TGTGCTAGCAGCTCAGGGTTCGGGGAGCTGTTTTTT. Amino acid sequence: CASSSGFGELFF.

The rearrangement links TRBV7-6 to TRBJ2-5, with D tentatively TRBD2 (5 bases). Trimming left V 4 bases short and J 4 bases short, with 13 bases between. Germline lookup yields CDR1 SGHVS and CDR2 FNYEAQ. CDR3 length: 14 residues. CDR3 protein: CASSSRTSRETQYF. The DNA of the CDR3 is TGTGCCAGCAGCTCTAGAACTAGTCGAGAGACCCAGTACTTC.

The gene calls are TRBV7-3 and TRBJ2-2, with D unresolved. Germline V gene lookup returns CDR1 SGHTA and CDR2 FQGTGA. The CDR3 consists of 11 residues. Trimming removed 8 bases at V and 6 bases at J, with 7 bases between. In nucleotides, the CDR3 is TGTGCCAGCTCCCTATCCGGGGAGCTGTTTTTT. Its translation: CASSLSGELFF.

This clone was counted a single time. The chain uses TRBV5-1 and TRBJ2-6; 7 nucleotides agree with TRBD1. Germline CDR1 reads SGHRS; CDR2 reads YFSETQ. The CDR3 totals 17 residues. Trimming removed 3 bases from V and 4 bases from J; junction bases left unmatched: 10. CDR3 DNA: TGCGCCAGCAGCTCAGGCAGGGGGTTAGCAGGGGCCAACGTCCTGACTTTC. It encodes CASSSGRGLAGANVLTF. Based on the CDR3 plus reference TRBV5-1 and TRBJ2-6, the full variable domain is KAGVTQTPRYLIKTRGQQVTLSCSPISGHRSVSWYQQTPGQGLQFLFEYFSETQRNKGNFPGRFSGRQFSNSRSEMNVSTLELGDSALYLCASSSGRGLAGANVLTFGAGSRLTVL.

There are a few counts of this clone. The gene calls are TRBV6-1 and TRBJ1-1; TRBD1 matches at 7 bases. Germline CDR1 and CDR2: MNHNS and SASEGT. The ends lost 5 bases at V and 0 bases at J; junction bases unmatched: 6. This CDR3 spans 15 amino acids. The CDR3 spells CASSTRQGVNTEAFF. Written as DNA, the CDR3 is TGTGCCAGCAGTACCCGACAGGGCGTGAACACTGAAGCTTTCTTT.

The gene calls are TRBV5-1 and TRBJ2-3; TRBD2 matches 8 bases. CDR3 length equals 16 residues. V was clipped by 4 bases and J by 4 bases; unmatched bases: 11. The V gene's germline CDR1 is SGHRS and CDR2 YFSETQ. CDR3 DNA: TGCGCCAGCAGCCAAAGAACCGGGGGGGCATCAGATACGCAGTATTTT. Encoded protein: CASSQRTGGASDTQYF.

This clone was recorded only once. V usage is TRBV25-1 and J usage is TRBJ2-7, with 10 bases aligning to TRBD1. The CDR3 contains 18 residues. J lost 5 bases, V lost 4 bases, and 17 bases had no gene match. The germline V gene encodes CDR1 MGHDK and CDR2 SYGVNS. The CDR3 bases are TGTGCCAGCAGTGCCTCCGTGACAGGGGGCGCAAAGGGCCACGAGCAGTACTTC. Amino acid sequence: CASSASVTGGAKGHEQYF.

The chain combines TRBV5-1 with TRBJ2-6; 7 nucleotides line up with TRBD1. CDR1 is SGHRS and CDR2 is YFSETQ in the germline V gene. V was pared by 4 bases and J by 4 bases, with 8 bases of the junction left unmatched. The CDR3 totals 16 residues. The CDR3, as DNA: TGCGCCAGCAGCGTCGGGACAGTCTCCGGGGCCAACGTCCTGACTTTC. It codes for CASSVGTVSGANVLTF.

The DNA of the CDR3 is TGCGCCAGCAGACTGCACACAGATACGCAGTATTTT. Encoded protein: CASRLHTDTQYF. V usage is TRBV5-1 and J usage is TRBJ2-3; D gene unclear. Trimming stripped 5 bases from V and 2 bases from J, with 6 bases between. Germline V lookup: CDR1 SGHRS, CDR2 YFSETQ. The CDR3 has 12 residues. The full variable domain, its missing parts supplied by reference TRBV5-1 and TRBJ2-3, is KAGVTQTPRYLIKTRGQQVTLSCSPISGHRSVSWYQQTPGQGLQFLFEYFSETQRNKGNFPGRFSGRQFSNSRSEMNVSTLELGDSALYLCASRLHTDTQYFGPGTRLTVL.

The V call is TRBV29-1, the J call TRBJ1-2, with a weak D call TRBD1 (5 bases). The CDR3 runs 11 residues. Between the trimmed V and J ends, which lost 4 bases and 7 bases, there was a span of 10 bases. From germline, CDR1 is SQVTM and CDR2 ANQGSEA. The CDR3 is CSVGGLPGYTF. The CDR3, as DNA: TGCAGCGTTGGGGGCCTTCCTGGCTACACCTTC.

Concerning this clone itself: The junction differs from germline at one of its ends, possibly a read error. The chain uses TRBV27 and TRBJ2-1; no definite D call. Germline CDR1 and CDR2: MNHEY and SMNVEV (reference sequence). This CDR3 is built from 12 residues. The CDR3 sequence is CASSTNYIEQFF. CDR3 bases: TGTGCCAGCAGTACCAACTACATTGAGCAGTTCTTC.

The CDR3 DNA sequence: TGTGCCAGCAGTTCGGCAGGGGGCGAAAAACTGTTTTTT. Its translation: CASSSAGGEKLFF. The chain recombines TRBV6-6 with TRBJ1-4; 8 bases map to TRBD1. The ends lost 4 bases at V and 8 bases at J; junction bases unmatched: 3. Germline-derived CDR1 and CDR2 are MNHNY and SVGAGI (reference sequence). The CDR3 runs 13 residues.

The CDR3: CASSFVRLDSGETEAFF. The CDR3 DNA reads as TGTGCCAGCAGCTTCGTTAGGTTGGACTCAGGGGAAACTGAAGCTTTCTTT. The chain employs TRBV7-9 and TRBJ1-1; maybe TRBD1 (6 bases). The germline V gene has CDR1 SEHNR and CDR2 FQNEAQ (reference sequence). Between the trimmed V and J ends, which lost 3 bases and 5 bases, there was a span of 22 bases. CDR3 size: 17 residues.

This chain's CDR3 is CASRLNTEAFF. The CDR3 DNA reads TGTGCCAGCAGACTAAACACTGAAGCTTTCTTT. This rearrangement joins TRBV7-9 to TRBJ1-1; D is ambiguous. This CDR3 spans 11 amino acids. V was cut by 6 bases and J by 2 bases, with 4 bases left in between. Germline lookup yields CDR1 SEHNR and CDR2 FQNEAQ (reference sequence).

The chain links TRBV15 to TRBJ2-2; 10 positions agree with TRBD2. The CDR3 runs to 18 residues. CDR1 is LNHNV, CDR2 YYDKDF, per germline (reference sequence). The J segment lost 1 base and the V segment lost 1 base, leaving 6 bases of the junction unmatched. CDR3: CATSRGLGLAENTGELFF. Here the CDR3 DNA reads TGTGCCACCAGCAGAGGTCTCGGACTAGCGGAGAACACCGGGGAGCTGTTTTTT.

The rearrangement joins TRBV29-1 to TRBJ1-2, with TRBD1 identical over 10 bases. Germline CDR1 SQVTM, CDR2 ANQGSEA. Trimming at V came to 5 bases and at J to 4 bases, leaving 10 bases not matched to a gene. The CDR3 is 15 amino acids. The CDR3 DNA sequence: TGCAGCGTTCCCGGGACAGGGGATAGGTCCTATGGCTACACCTTC. Protein sequence: CSVPGTGDRSYGYTF.

This clone was seen only once. The chain employs TRBV19 and TRBJ2-7, with D possibly being TRBD2 (6 bases). CDR3 length: 15 residues. Germline CDR1 reads LNHDA; CDR2 reads SQIVND (reference sequence). The V end lost 3 bases, the J end lost 2 bases, and 14 bases lay between the germline ends. The CDR3 sequence: CASSIGTGLAYEQYF. The CDR3 DNA reads TGTGCCAGTAGTATCGGCACGGGACTGGCCTACGAGCAGTACTTC. Using reference TRBV19 and TRBJ2-7 for the parts outside the CDR3, the full variable domain is DGGITQSPKYLFRKEGQNVTLSCEQNLNHDAMYWYRQDPGQGLRLIYYSQIVNDFQKGDIAEGYSVSREKKESFPLTVTSAQKNPTAFYLCASSIGTGLAYEQYFGPGTRLTVT.

The chain is built from TRBV7-3 and TRBJ2-3, with D possibly TRBD2 on 6 matching bases. The germline V and J ends were trimmed by 3 bases and 0 bases, with 10 bases remaining between them. There are 15 residues in the CDR3. Germline values: CDR1 SGHTA, CDR2 FQGTGA. In DNA, the CDR3 is TGTGCCAGCAGCTTGATCGGGGGAAGCACAGATACGCAGTATTTT. Translation: CASSLIGGSTDTQYF.

This clone was seen only once. J is TRBJ2-1 and V is TRBV7-3, with D possibly matching TRBD2 (5 bases). V shed 5 bases and J shed 7 bases, with 15 bases lying between them. Per germline, CDR1 SGHTA and CDR2 FQGTGA. The CDR3 loop spans 14 amino acids. CDR3 DNA: TGTGCCAGCAGCCCCCGTGCGGGTGCGAATGAGCAGTTCTTC. Amino acid sequence: CASSPRAGANEQFF.

This CDR3 is CASGTGGYGYTF. The CDR3 DNA sequence: TGTGCCAGCGGGACAGGGGGCTATGGCTACACCTTC. The chain has TRBV27 and TRBJ1-2; 11 nucleotides line up with TRBD1. In germline, CDR1 is MNHEY, CDR2 SMNVEV (reference sequence). Trimming at V came to 8 bases and at J to 4 bases, leaving 0 bases not matched to a gene. This CDR3 has 12 amino acids.

This chain's CDR3 is CASGPPSIQGTGELFF. The CDR3 nucleotides are TGCGCCAGCGGACCCCCTTCCATACAGGGCACCGGGGAGCTGTTTTTT. V usage is TRBV5-1 and J usage is TRBJ2-2; perhaps TRBD1 as D (6 bases). Between the trimmed V and J ends, which lost 7 bases and 4 bases, there was a span of 20 bases. This CDR3 has 16 amino acids. The V gene's germline CDR1 is SGHRS and CDR2 YFSETQ.

This clone was seen just once. The rearrangement links TRBV6-6 to TRBJ2-1; 7 nucleotides match TRBD2. In germline, CDR1 is MNHNY, CDR2 SVGAGI (reference sequence). After removal of 5 bases from V and 3 bases from J, the junction contained 7 bases not matched to a gene. This CDR3 is built from 15 residues. CDR3 in amino acids: CASSHGLEVYNEQFF. The CDR3 DNA sequence: TGTGCCAGCAGTCACGGACTAGAAGTCTACAATGAGCAGTTCTTC.